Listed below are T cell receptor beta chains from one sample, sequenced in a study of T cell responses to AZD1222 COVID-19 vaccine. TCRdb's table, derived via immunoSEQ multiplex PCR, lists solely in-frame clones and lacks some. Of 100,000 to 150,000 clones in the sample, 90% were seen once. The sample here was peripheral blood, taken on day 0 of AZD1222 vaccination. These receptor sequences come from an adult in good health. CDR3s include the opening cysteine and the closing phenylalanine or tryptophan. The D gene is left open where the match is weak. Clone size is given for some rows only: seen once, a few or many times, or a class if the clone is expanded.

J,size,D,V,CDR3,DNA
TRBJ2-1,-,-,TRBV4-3,CASSQGGEYERFF,TGCGCCAGCAGCCAAGGGGGCGAGTATGAGCGGTTCTTC
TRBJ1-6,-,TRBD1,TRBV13,CASSPTGGGNSPLHF,TGTGCCAGCAGCCCGACAGGGGGAGGTAATTCACCCCTCCACTTT
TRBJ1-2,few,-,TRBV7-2,CASSLDSYGYTF,TGTGCCAGCAGCTTAGACTCCTATGGCTACACCTTC
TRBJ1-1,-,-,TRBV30,CAWSSGLNAEAFF,TGTGCCTGGAGCTCTGGACTGAACGCTGAAGCTTTCTTT
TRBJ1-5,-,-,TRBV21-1,CASSRRPTGYNQPQHF,TGTGCCAGCAGCCGACGCCCGACAGGGTACAATCAGCCCCAGCATTTT
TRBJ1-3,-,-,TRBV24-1,CATSFGNTIYF,TGTGCCACCAGTTTTGGAAACACCATATATTTT
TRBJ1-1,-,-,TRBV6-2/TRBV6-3,CASSYAGVAEAFF,TGTGCCAGCAGTTATGCGGGGGTGGCTGAAGCTTTCTTT
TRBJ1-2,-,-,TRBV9,CASSGTFVRDNYGYTF,TGTGCCAGCAGCGGTACCTTCGTACGGGACAACTATGGCTACACCTTC
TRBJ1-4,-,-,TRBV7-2,CASSRDATNEKLFF,TGTGCCAGCAGCCGGGATGCAACTAATGAAAAACTGTTTTTT
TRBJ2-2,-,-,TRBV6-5,CASRETNTGELFF,TGTGCCAGCCGGGAGACGAACACCGGGGAGCTGTTTTTT
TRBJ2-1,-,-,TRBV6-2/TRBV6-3,CASSFGTSSYNEQFF,TGTGCCAGCAGTTTCGGGACTTCGTCCTACAATGAGCAGTTCTTC
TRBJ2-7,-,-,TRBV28,CASKFTGAGGGYEQYF,TGTGCCAGCAAGTTTACAGGCGCAGGGGGGGGCTACGAGCAGTACTTC
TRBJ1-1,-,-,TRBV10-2,CASSVTGEAFF,TGCGCCAGCAGTGTGACAGGAGAAGCTTTCTTT
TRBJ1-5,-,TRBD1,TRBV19,CASSIGGDRVNQPQHF,TGTGCCAGTAGTATAGGTGGGGACAGGGTCAATCAGCCCCAGCATTTT
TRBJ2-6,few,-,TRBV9,CASSEGTAGSGANVLTF,TGTGCCAGCAGCGAAGGGACTGCCGGCTCTGGGGCCAACGTCCTGACTTTC
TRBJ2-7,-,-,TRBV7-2,CASSLQTGEGYEQYF,TGTGCCAGCAGCCTACAGACAGGGGAGGGCTACGAGCAGTACTTC
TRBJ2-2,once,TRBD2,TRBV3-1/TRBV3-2,CASSQGLAGGTGELFF,TGTGCCAGCAGCCAAGGGCTAGCGGGGGGGACCGGGGAGCTGTTTTTT
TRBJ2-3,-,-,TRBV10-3,CAISERGGQGDTQYF,TGTGCCATCAGTGAGAGGGGGGGGCAAGGAGATACGCAGTATTTT
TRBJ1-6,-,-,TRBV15,CATSRVAGRYNSPLHF,TGTGCCACCAGCAGAGTGGCCGGCAGATATAATTCACCCCTCCACTTT
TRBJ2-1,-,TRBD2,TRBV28,CASTLGLAGSVLVNEQFF,TGTGCCAGCACCCTGGGACTAGCGGGGTCGGTTCTCGTCAATGAGCAGTTCTTC
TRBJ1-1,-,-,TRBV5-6,CASSLRRKSAFF,TGTGCCAGCAGCTTGAGGAGGAAATCCGCTTTCTTT
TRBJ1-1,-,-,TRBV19,CASSNTGKTEAFF,TGTGCCAGTAGTAACACAGGGAAGACTGAAGCTTTCTTT